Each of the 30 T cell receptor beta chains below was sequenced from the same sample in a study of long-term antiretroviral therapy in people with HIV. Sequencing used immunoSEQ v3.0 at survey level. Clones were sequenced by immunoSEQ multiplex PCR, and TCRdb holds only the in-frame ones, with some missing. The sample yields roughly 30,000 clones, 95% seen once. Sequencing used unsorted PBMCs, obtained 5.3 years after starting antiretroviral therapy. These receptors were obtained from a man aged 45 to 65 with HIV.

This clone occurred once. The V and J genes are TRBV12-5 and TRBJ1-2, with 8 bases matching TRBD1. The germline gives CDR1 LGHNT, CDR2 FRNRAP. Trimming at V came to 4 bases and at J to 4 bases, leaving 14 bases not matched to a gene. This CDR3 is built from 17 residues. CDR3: CASGYILSRTGSYGYTF. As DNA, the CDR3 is TGTGCTAGTGGTTACATATTGTCCCGGACAGGGAGCTATGGCTACACCTTC. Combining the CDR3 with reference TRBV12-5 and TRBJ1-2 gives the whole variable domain DARVTQTPRHKVTEMGQEVTMRCQPILGHNTVFWYRQTMMQGLELLAYFRNRAPLDDSGMPKDRFSAEMPDATLATLKIQPSEPRDSAVYFCASGYILSRTGSYGYTFGSGTRLTVV.

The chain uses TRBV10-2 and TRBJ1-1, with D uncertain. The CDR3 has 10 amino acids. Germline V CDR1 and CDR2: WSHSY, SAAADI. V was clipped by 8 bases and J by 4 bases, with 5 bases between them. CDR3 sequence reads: CASGFTEAFF. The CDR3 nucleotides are TGCGCCAGCGGTTTCACTGAAGCTTTCTTT.

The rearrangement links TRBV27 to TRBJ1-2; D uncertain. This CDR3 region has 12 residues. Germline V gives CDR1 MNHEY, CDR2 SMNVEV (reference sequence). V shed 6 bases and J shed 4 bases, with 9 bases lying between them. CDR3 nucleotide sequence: TGTGCCAGCAGGGGAGATTTCTATGGCTACACCTTC. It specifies CASRGDFYGYTF.

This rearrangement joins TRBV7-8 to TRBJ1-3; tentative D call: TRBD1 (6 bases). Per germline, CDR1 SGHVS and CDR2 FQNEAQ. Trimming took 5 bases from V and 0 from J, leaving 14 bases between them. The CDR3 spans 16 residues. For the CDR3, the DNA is TGTGCCAGCAGCATAGGGGGGACTGGCTCTGGAAACACCATATATTTT. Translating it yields CASSIGGTGSGNTIYF.

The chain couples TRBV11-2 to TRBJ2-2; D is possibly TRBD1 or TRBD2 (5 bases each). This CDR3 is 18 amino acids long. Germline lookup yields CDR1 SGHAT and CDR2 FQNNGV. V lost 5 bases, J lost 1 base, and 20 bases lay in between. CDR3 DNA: TGTGCCAGCAGCACAAGATCGGGACGCATATTGAACACCGGGGAGCTGTTTTTT. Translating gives CASSTRSGRILNTGELFF.

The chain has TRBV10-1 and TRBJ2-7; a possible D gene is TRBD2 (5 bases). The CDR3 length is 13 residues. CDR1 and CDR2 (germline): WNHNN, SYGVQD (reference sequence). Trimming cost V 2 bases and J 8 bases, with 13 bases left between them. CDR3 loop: CASSENREMKQYF. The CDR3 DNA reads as TGCGCCAGCAGTGAGAATCGGGAAATGAAGCAGTACTTC.

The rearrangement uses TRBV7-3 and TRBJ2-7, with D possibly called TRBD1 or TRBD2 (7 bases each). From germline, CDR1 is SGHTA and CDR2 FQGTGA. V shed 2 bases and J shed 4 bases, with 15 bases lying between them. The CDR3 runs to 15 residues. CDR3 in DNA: TGTGCCAGCAGCTTAGCTGAGCAGGGGGGGTACGAGCAGTACTTC. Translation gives CASSLAEQGGYEQYF. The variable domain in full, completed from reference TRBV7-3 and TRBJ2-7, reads GAGVSQTPSNKVTEKGKYVELRCDPISGHTALYWYRQSLGQGPEFLIYFQGTGAADDSGLPNDRFFAVRPEGSVSTLKIQRTERGDSAVYLCASSLAEQGGYEQYFGPGTRLTVT.

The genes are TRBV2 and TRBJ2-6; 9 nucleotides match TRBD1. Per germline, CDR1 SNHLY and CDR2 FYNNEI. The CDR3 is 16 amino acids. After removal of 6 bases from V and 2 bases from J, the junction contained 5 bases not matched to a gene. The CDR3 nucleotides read TGTGCCAGCAGACCGGGACAGGGTACTGGGGCCAACGTCCTGACTTTC. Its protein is CASRPGQGTGANVLTF.

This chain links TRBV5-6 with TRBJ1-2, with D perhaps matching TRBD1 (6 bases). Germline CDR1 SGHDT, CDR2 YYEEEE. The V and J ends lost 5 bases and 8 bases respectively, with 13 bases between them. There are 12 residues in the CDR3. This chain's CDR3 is CASSSTQGGYTF. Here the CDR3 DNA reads TGTGCCAGCAGTTCGACCCAGGGGGGCTACACCTTC.

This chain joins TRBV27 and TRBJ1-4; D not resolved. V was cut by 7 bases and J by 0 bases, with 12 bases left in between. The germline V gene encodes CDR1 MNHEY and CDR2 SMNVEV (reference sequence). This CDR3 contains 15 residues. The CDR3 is CASKHTTATNEKLFF. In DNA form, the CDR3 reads TGTGCCAGCAAGCACACCACAGCAACTAATGAAAAACTGTTTTTT.

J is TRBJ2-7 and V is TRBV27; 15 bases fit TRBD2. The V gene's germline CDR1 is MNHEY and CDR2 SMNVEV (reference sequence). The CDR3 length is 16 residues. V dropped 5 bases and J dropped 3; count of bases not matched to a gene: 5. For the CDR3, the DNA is TGTGCCAGCAGTAGGGGACTAGCGGGGGGATTCTACGAGCAGTACTTC. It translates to CASSRGLAGGFYEQYF.

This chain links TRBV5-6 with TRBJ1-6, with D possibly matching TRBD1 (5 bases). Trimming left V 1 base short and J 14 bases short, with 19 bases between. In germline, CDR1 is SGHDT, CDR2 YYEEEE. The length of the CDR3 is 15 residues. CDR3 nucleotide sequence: TGTGCCAGCAGCTTGTTGACCTGGGACCTTGCCACCCTCCACTTT. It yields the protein CASSLLTWDLATLHF.

CDR3 bases: TGTGCCAGCAGCTTGGTGGTCGGACAGCCCCAGCATTTT. It encodes CASSLVVGQPQHF. The chain is built from TRBV5-5 and TRBJ1-5; no firm D call. V lost 0 bases, J lost 7 bases, and 8 bases lay in between. The CDR3 loop spans 13 amino acids. The germline gives CDR1 SGHKS, CDR2 YYEKEE (reference sequence).

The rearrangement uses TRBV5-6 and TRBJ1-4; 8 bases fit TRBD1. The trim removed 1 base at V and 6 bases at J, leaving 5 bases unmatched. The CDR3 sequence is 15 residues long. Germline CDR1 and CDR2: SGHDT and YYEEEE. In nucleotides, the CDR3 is TGTGCCAGCAGCTTGCAGGGGGCAGGCGATGAAAAACTGTTTTTT. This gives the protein CASSLQGAGDEKLFF. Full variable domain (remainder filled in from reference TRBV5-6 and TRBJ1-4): DAGVTQSPTHLIKTRGQQVTLRCSPKSGHDTVSWYQQALGQGPQFIFQYYEEEERQRGNFPDRFSGHQFPNYSSELNVNALLLGDSALYLCASSLQGAGDEKLFFGSGTQLSVL.

The CDR3 DNA follows: TGTGCCAGCAGTTCCCTGAGGGGGGGGAATTCACCCCTCCACTTT. This translates into CASSSLRGGNSPLHF. V is TRBV6-5 and J is TRBJ1-6; possible D gene TRBD1, 6 bases. Germline values: CDR1 MNHEY, CDR2 SVGAGI. There are 15 residues in the CDR3. The V end lost 4 bases, the J end lost 7 bases, and 14 bases lay between the germline ends.

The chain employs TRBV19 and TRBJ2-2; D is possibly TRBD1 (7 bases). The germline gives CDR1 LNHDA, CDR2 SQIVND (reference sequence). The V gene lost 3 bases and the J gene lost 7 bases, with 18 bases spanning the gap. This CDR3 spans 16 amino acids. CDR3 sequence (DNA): TGTGCCAGTAGTATCTCCAGGGGGGCAGGAGTCGGGGAGCTGTTTTTT. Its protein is CASSISRGAGVGELFF. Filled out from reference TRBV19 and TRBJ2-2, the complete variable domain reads DGGITQSPKYLFRKEGQNVTLSCEQNLNHDAMYWYRQDPGQGLRLIYYSQIVNDFQKGDIAEGYSVSREKKESFPLTVTSAQKNPTAFYLCASSISRGAGVGELFFGEGSRLTVL.

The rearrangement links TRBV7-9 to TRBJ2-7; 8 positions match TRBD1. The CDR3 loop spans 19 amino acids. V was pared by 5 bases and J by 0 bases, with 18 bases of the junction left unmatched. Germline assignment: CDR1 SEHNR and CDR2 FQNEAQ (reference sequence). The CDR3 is CASSPSGGTGSLPSYEQYF. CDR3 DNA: TGTGCCAGCAGCCCTTCTGGTGGGACAGGTTCTTTACCCTCCTACGAGCAGTACTTC.

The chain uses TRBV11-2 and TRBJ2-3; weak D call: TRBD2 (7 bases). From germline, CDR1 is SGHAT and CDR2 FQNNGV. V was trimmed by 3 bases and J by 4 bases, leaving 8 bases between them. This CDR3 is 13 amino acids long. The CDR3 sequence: CASSFGGPDTQYF. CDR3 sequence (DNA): TGTGCCAGCAGCTTCGGGGGGCCAGATACGCAGTATTTT. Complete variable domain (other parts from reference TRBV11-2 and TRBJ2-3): EAGVAQSPRYKIIEKRQSVAFWCNPISGHATLYWYQQILGQGPKLLIQFQNNGVVDDSQLPKDRFSAERLKGVDSTLKIQPAKLEDSAVYLCASSFGGPDTQYFGPGTRLTVL.

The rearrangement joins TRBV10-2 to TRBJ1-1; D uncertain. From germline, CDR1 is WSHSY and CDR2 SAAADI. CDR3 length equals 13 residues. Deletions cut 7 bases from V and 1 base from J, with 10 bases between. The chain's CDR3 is CASTPGANTEAFF. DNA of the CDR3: TGCGCCAGCACCCCGGGTGCGAACACTGAAGCTTTCTTT.

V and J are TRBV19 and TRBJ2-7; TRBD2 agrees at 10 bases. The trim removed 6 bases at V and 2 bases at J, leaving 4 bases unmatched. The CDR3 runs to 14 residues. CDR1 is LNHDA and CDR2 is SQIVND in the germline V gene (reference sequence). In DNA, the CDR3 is TGTGCCAGTAGCAACAGCGGGGGGGCCTACGAGCAGTACTTC. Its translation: CASSNSGGAYEQYF.

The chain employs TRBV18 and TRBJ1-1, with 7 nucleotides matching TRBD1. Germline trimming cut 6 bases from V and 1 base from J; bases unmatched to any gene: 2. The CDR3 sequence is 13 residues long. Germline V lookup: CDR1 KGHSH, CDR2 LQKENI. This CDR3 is CASSRQGNTEAFF. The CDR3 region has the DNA TGTGCCAGCTCCAGACAGGGGAACACTGAAGCTTTCTTT.

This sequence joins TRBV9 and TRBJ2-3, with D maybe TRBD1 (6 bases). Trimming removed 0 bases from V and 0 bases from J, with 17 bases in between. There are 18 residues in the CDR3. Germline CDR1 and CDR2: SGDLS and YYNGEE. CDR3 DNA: TGTGCCAGCAGCGTAGCAGGGGCTAACAATCCTAGCACAGATACGCAGTATTTT. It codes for CASSVAGANNPSTDTQYF.

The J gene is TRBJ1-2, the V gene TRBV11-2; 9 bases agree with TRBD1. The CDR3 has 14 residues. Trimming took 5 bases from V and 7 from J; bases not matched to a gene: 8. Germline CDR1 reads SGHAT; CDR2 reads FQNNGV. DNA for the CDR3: TGTGCCAGCAGCCCCCCTACAGGGGGCTCTGGCTACACCTTC. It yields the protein CASSPPTGGSGYTF.

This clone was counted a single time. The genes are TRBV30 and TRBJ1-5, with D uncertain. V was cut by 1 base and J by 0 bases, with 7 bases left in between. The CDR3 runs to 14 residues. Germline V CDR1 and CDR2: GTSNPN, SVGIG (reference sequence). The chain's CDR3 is CAWSEAVSNQPQHF. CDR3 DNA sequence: TGTGCCTGGAGTGAAGCGGTTAGCAATCAGCCCCAGCATTTT.

CDR3 region: CASSGELQRTEQYF. The CDR3, as DNA: TGCGCCAGCAGCGGGGAACTACAGCGTACTGAGCAGTACTTC. V usage is TRBV5-1 and J usage is TRBJ2-7; no clear D gene. CDR3 length equals 14 residues. The germline V and J ends were trimmed by 4 bases and 7 bases, with 18 bases remaining between them. The germline V gene encodes CDR1 SGHRS and CDR2 YFSETQ.

The CDR3 sequence: CASSQDHWAMNNQPQHF. The CDR3, as DNA: TGCGCCAGCAGCCAAGATCATTGGGCCATGAACAATCAGCCCCAGCATTTT. This chain connects TRBV4-3 to TRBJ1-5; no clear D. Between the trimmed V and J ends, which lost 0 bases and 3 bases, there was a span of 15 bases. This CDR3 has 17 residues. From germline, CDR1 is LGHNA and CDR2 YSLEER.

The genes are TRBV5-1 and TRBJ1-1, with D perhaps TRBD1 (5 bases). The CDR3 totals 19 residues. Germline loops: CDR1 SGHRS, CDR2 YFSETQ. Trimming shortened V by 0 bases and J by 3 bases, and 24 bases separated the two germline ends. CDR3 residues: CASSLDLLTARIGDTEAFF. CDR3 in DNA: TGCGCCAGCAGCTTGGATCTGTTGACAGCACGCATTGGGGACACTGAAGCTTTCTTT.

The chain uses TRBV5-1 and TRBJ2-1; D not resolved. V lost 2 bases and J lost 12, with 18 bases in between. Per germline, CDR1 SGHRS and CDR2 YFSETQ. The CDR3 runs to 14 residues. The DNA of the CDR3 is TGCGCCAGCAGCTTACTACAGACTTCCGCAGGGCAGTTCTTC. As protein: CASSLLQTSAGQFF.

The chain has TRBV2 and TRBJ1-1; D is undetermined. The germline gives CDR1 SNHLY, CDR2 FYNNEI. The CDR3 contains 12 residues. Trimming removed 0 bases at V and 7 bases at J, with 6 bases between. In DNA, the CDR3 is TGTGCCAGCAGTGAAGCTGGGGTTGAAGCTTTCTTT. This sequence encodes CASSEAGVEAFF.

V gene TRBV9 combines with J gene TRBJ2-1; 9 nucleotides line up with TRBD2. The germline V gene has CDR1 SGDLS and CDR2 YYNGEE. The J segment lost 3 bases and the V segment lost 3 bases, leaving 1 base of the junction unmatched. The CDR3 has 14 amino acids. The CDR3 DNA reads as TGTGCCAGCAGCGAGCGGGGGGACTACAATGAGCAGTTCTTC. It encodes CASSERGDYNEQFF.